These 27 T cell receptor beta chains were sequenced from one sample in a study of T cells in localized non-small cell lung cancer. Sequencing used immunoSEQ multiplex PCR; TCRdb keeps in-frame clones, though not all of them. The sample lists about 33,000 clones; around 77% were seen once. The specimen was peripheral blood, collected before any cancer treatment. The receptors shown here come from an older male donor with stage III squamous cell lung carcinoma.

The chain is built from TRBV7-9 and TRBJ1-1; D is undetermined. With 8 bases removed from V and 11 bases from J, the gap between germline ends came to 12 bases. The CDR3 extends over 10 amino acids. Germline lookup yields CDR1 SEHNR and CDR2 FQNEAQ (reference sequence). CDR3 amino acids: CASEGITAFF. The CDR3 DNA follows: TGTGCCAGCGAGGGCATTACGGCTTTCTTT.

V and J are TRBV7-8 and TRBJ2-1; TRBD2 is a possible D gene (5 bases). Deletions cut 8 bases from V and 0 bases from J, with 11 bases between. Germline loops: CDR1 SGHVS, CDR2 FQNEAQ. The CDR3 runs to 14 residues. Here the CDR3 reads CASALRGSYNEQFF. The CDR3 DNA is TGTGCCAGCGCATTACGGGGCTCCTACAATGAGCAGTTCTTC.

V is TRBV5-6 and J is TRBJ1-4; D ambiguous. V gave up 0 bases and J gave up 5 bases, with 14 bases separating them. This CDR3 has 16 residues. Germline CDR1 is SGHDT and CDR2 is YYEEEE. The CDR3 sequence: CASSLEPFLGNEKLFF. The CDR3 DNA sequence: TGTGCCAGCAGCTTGGAACCTTTTTTAGGGAATGAAAAACTGTTTTTT.

The CDR3: CASSQDEGGYEQYF. The DNA for the CDR3 is TGTGCCAGCAGCCAAGATGAAGGGGGGTACGAGCAGTACTTC. The chain joins TRBV4-2 to TRBJ2-7; tentatively, D is TRBD1 or TRBD2 (6 bases each). Germline CDR1 is LGHNA and CDR2 is YNFKEQ. The CDR3 contains 14 residues. V shed 0 bases and J shed 4 bases, with 10 bases lying between them.

The gene calls are TRBV2 and TRBJ2-2; 9 nucleotides align to TRBD1. This CDR3 is built from 15 residues. V shed 6 bases and J 2 bases; nucleotides not matched to a gene: 4. The germline V gene has CDR1 SNHLY and CDR2 FYNNEI. The CDR3 loop is CASSWTGVNTGELFF. As DNA, the CDR3 is TGTGCCAGCAGCTGGACAGGGGTTAACACCGGGGAGCTGTTTTTT.

This chain joins TRBV7-2 and TRBJ1-2; D possibly corresponds to TRBD1 (6 bases). The germline V and J ends were trimmed by 0 bases and 4 bases, with 12 bases remaining between them. The CDR3 extends over 15 amino acids. The germline gives CDR1 SGHTA, CDR2 FQGNSA. CDR3 nucleotides: TGTGCCAGCAGCTTAGCTTTCCAGGGGTCCTATGGCTACACCTTC. As protein: CASSLAFQGSYGYTF.

Concerning this clone: One end of the junction fails to match germline, which may point to a read error. The chain couples TRBV4-3 to TRBJ2-7; a possible D gene is TRBD1 (6 bases). CDR1 and CDR2 (germline): LGHNA, YSLEER. This CDR3 is built from 14 residues. This chain's CDR3 is CASSQGYGIQDQGF. CDR3 nucleotides: TGCGCCAGCAGCCAAGGATACGGGATACAGGATCAGGGGTTC.

The chain has TRBV28 and TRBJ2-4; D possibly uses TRBD1 or TRBD2 (6 bases each). The CDR3 loop spans 16 amino acids. Trimming shortened V by 5 bases and J by 6 bases, and 20 bases separated the two germline ends. From germline, CDR1 is MDHEN and CDR2 SYDVKM. This CDR3 is CASSGGLQGSRNIQYF. CDR3 nucleotide sequence: TGTGCCAGCAGTGGGGGGCTACAGGGTAGCCGAAACATTCAGTACTTC.

The chain carries TRBV14 and TRBJ2-1; 8 bases are shared with TRBD2. From germline, CDR1 is SGHDN and CDR2 FVKESK. CDR3 length equals 13 residues. J gave up 12 bases and V 5 bases, and 9 bases lay outside the gene matches. CDR3 protein: CASSARSGTRQFF. Written as DNA, the CDR3 is TGTGCCAGCAGCGCCCGCTCCGGGACTAGGCAGTTCTTC.

The V call is TRBV4-3, the J call TRBJ2-3, with D hard to call. Germline assignment: CDR1 LGHNA and CDR2 YSLEER. The CDR3 runs to 17 residues. V gave up 1 base and J gave up 0 bases, with 14 bases separating them. CDR3 loop: CASSQGAPGRSTDTQYF. In DNA, the CDR3 is TGCGCCAGCAGCCAAGGGGCCCCCGGCCGGAGCACAGATACGCAGTATTTT.

DNA of the CDR3: TGTGCCAGCAGCTCCCCCGGGAATGAGCAGTTCTTC. This translates into CASSSPGNEQFF. The chain combines TRBV11-2 with TRBJ2-1, with D hard to call. The V end was cut by 4 bases, the J end by 7 bases, with 8 bases between. The CDR3 has 12 residues. Looked up from germline, CDR1 is SGHAT and CDR2 is FQNNGV.

V and J are TRBV7-9 and TRBJ2-5; 11 bases are a match to TRBD2. The CDR3 has 14 amino acids. Germline-derived CDR1 and CDR2 are SEHNR and FQNEAQ (reference sequence). V was pared by 3 bases and J by 4 bases, with 1 base of the junction left unmatched. The DNA of the CDR3 is TGTGCCAGCAGCTTTCTAGCGGGAGGAGAGACCCAGTACTTC. It translates to CASSFLAGGETQYF.

The chain is built from TRBV6-1 and TRBJ1-3; a weak D match, TRBD1 (5 bases). The germline CDR1 and CDR2 sequences are MNHNS and SASEGT. The germline V and J ends were trimmed by 10 bases and 4 bases, with 11 bases remaining between them. This CDR3 is 12 amino acids long. The CDR3 protein is CATGVSGNTIYF. DNA of the CDR3: TGTGCCACGGGGGTCTCCGGAAACACCATATATTTT.

This clone is judged medium-sized. The chain has TRBV19 and TRBJ1-5, with TRBD1 matching over 9 bases. The CDR3 length is 15 residues. CDR1 and CDR2 (germline): LNHDA, SQIVND (reference sequence). After removal of 5 bases from V and 3 bases from J, the junction contained 5 bases not matched to a gene. The CDR3 spells CASSRRDRDNQPQHF. CDR3 in DNA: TGTGCCAGTAGTCGCCGGGACAGGGACAATCAGCCCCAGCATTTT. The complete variable domain, with remaining parts taken from reference TRBV19 and TRBJ1-5, reads DGGITQSPKYLFRKEGQNVTLSCEQNLNHDAMYWYRQDPGQGLRLIYYSQIVNDFQKGDIAEGYSVSREKKESFPLTVTSAQKNPTAFYLCASSRRDRDNQPQHFGDGTRLSIL.

A note on this clone: Other DNA variants within this sample encode the same CDR3. The chain carries TRBV7-2 and TRBJ2-1; D gene unclear. V lost 5 bases to trimming and J lost 7 bases, with 3 bases between them. Germline values: CDR1 SGHTA, CDR2 FQGNSA. This CDR3 is 10 amino acids long. The CDR3 sequence: CASSHNEQFF. The CDR3, as DNA: TGTGCCAGCAGCCATAATGAGCAGTTCTTC. Full variable domain (rest looked up from reference TRBV7-2 and TRBJ2-1): GAGVSQSPSNKVTEKGKDVELRCDPISGHTALYWYRQSLGQGLEFLIYFQGNSAPDKSGLPSDRFSAERTGGSVSTLTIQRTQQEDSAVYLCASSHNEQFFGPGTRLTVL.

The genes are TRBV4-3 and TRBJ2-1; 11 nucleotides align to TRBD2. The V segment lost 2 bases and the J segment 3 bases; nucleotides outside the gene matches: 3. The CDR3 extends over 16 amino acids. Germline V gene data show CDR1 as LGHNA and CDR2 as YSLEER. CDR3 nucleotide sequence: TGCGCCAGCAGCCAACGACTAGCGGGGAGCTACAATGAGCAGTTCTTC. This encodes CASSQRLAGSYNEQFF.

V usage is TRBV11-2 and J usage is TRBJ1-4, with TRBD1 identical over 8 bases. CDR3 length: 15 residues. The V gene's germline CDR1 is SGHAT and CDR2 FQNNGV. The ends lost 0 bases at V and 8 bases at J; junction bases unmatched: 5. The CDR3 DNA is TGTGCCAGCAGCTTAGATCCAGGGGGCAGGGAAAAACTGTTTTTT. Protein product: CASSLDPGGREKLFF.

This chain joins TRBV4-3 and TRBJ1-1; a weak D match, TRBD1 (5 bases). V lost 0 bases and J lost 10, with 15 bases in between. Germline values: CDR1 LGHNA, CDR2 YSLEER. CDR3 length: 14 amino acids. Written as DNA, the CDR3 is TGCGCCAGCAGCCAAGATCCATCCCGGGGGGTAGCTTTCTTT. This codes for CASSQDPSRGVAFF.

The chain recombines TRBV20-1 with TRBJ2-3; D unresolved. In germline, CDR1 is DFQATT, CDR2 SNEGSKA (reference sequence). This CDR3 comprises 11 residues. V was shortened by 5 bases and J by 1 base, with 4 bases between the two germline ends. The CDR3 reads CSAPRTDTQYF. The CDR3 bases are TGCAGTGCTCCTCGCACAGATACGCAGTATTTT.

This clone has just one count. The chain couples TRBV5-1 to TRBJ1-5, with D possibly being TRBD1 (5 bases). CDR3 length: 14 amino acids. V shed 2 bases and J shed 4 bases, with 10 bases lying between them. Germline V gene lookup returns CDR1 SGHRS and CDR2 YFSETQ. The CDR3 nucleotides are TGCGCCAGCAGCTTTACAGGCGAAAATCAGCCCCAGCATTTT. Protein sequence: CASSFTGENQPQHF.

The chain links TRBV27 to TRBJ1-4; 10 nucleotides line up with TRBD1. V shed 0 bases, J shed 8 bases, and the junction held 3 bases outside the gene matches. Germline V lookup: CDR1 MNHEY, CDR2 SMNVEV (reference sequence). The CDR3 is 15 amino acids. The CDR3 bases are TGTGCCAGCAGTTTATCTGGGACAGGGGCCGAAAAACTGTTTTTT. This sequence encodes CASSLSGTGAEKLFF. The complete variable domain, with remaining parts taken from reference TRBV27 and TRBJ1-4, reads EAQVTQNPRYLITVTGKKLTVTCSQNMNHEYMSWYRQDPGLGLRQIYYSMNVEVTDKGDVPEGYKVSRKEKRNFPLILESPSPNQTSLYFCASSLSGTGAEKLFFGSGTQLSVL.

This clone was detected once. The rearrangement uses TRBV7-2 and TRBJ1-4; no definite D call. This CDR3 is 15 amino acids long. Germline-derived CDR1 and CDR2 are SGHTA and FQGNSA. V was trimmed by 3 bases and J by 7 bases, leaving 15 bases between them. This CDR3 is CASSLAPTLSEKLFF. CDR3 DNA: TGTGCCAGCAGCTTGGCCCCAACATTGAGTGAAAAACTGTTTTTT.

This chain joins TRBV18 and TRBJ1-5; weak D call: TRBD1 (5 bases). Germline lookup yields CDR1 KGHSH and CDR2 LQKENI. V was pared by 2 bases and J by 0 bases, with 11 bases between. The CDR3 contains 16 residues. CDR3 residues: CASSPSGSHSNQPQHF. In nucleotides, the CDR3 is TGTGCCAGCTCACCATCAGGGAGTCATAGCAATCAGCCCCAGCATTTT.

The rearrangement links TRBV4-3 to TRBJ1-4, with D tentatively TRBD1 (5 bases). V was clipped by 0 bases and J by 7 bases, with 12 bases between them. The CDR3 has 15 amino acids. CDR1 LGHNA and CDR2 YSLEER come from the germline V gene. The CDR3 is CASSQDRGAGEKLFF. The CDR3, as DNA: TGCGCCAGCAGCCAAGATCGTGGGGCAGGTGAAAAACTGTTTTTT.

The V call is TRBV13, the J call TRBJ1-1, with no clear D. Germline-derived CDR1 and CDR2 are PRHDT and FYEKMQ (reference sequence). V shed 4 bases and J shed 1 base, with 10 bases lying between them. The CDR3 totals 14 residues. The CDR3 region has the DNA TGTGCCAGCAGCTCAGCCCGGGGGAACACTGAAGCTTTCTTT. Amino acids: CASSSARGNTEAFF.

A word on this clone: The identical CDR3 is also encoded by other nucleotide sequences in the sample. This chain connects TRBV6-5 to TRBJ1-2; no clear D gene. Trimming pared 5 bases from V and 8 bases from J, leaving 12 bases between. Germline assignment: CDR1 MNHEY and CDR2 SVGAGI. The CDR3 loop spans 12 amino acids. CDR3 bases: TGTGCCAGCAGTCCTATCACGGGCGGCTACACCTTC. It encodes CASSPITGGYTF.

The V call is TRBV5-1, the J call TRBJ2-5; D ambiguous. CDR1 is SGHRS and CDR2 is YFSETQ in the germline V gene. This CDR3 comprises 14 residues. Deletions cut 1 base from V and 7 bases from J, with 14 bases between. The CDR3 DNA reads as TGCGCCAGCAGCTTGTCGGCGGCGAGAGGGACCCAGTACTTC. Protein: CASSLSAARGTQYF.